This T cell receptor (beta chain) was documented in a study of T cells in Graves' hyperthyroidism and ophthalmopathy. Amplified regions were TCR beta CDR3 sequences from RNA transcripts. TCR CDR3 underwent first-round RT-PCR with the HTBI primer set. From the multiplex PCR reads, TCRdb called clonotypes with MiXCR, one entry per CDR3 protein. The sample records 380,000 or so distinct CDR3 sequences, about 18% being singletons. Germline values: CDR1 MNHNS, CDR2 SASEGT. Unmatched junction bases numbered 6, after V lost 6 bases and J lost 3 bases. This CDR3 comprises 14 residues. General observations from the study: Patients with ophthalmopathy were separated from those with stable hyperthyroidism by a 13 V-J model. Blood shared most expanded thyroid clonotypes above 0.001.

Lactation, pregnancy, other autoimmune disease or uncontrolled infection excluded patients. For this clonotype: Its antigen is as yet unknown.

This receptor was obtained from a woman under 30 with Graves' hyperthyroidism. The chain joins TRBV6-1 to TRBJ2-7; 9 bases match TRBD1. Material: blood. The CDR3 nucleotides read TGTGCCAGCAGGAGGGGGACAGGGTACTACGAGCAGTACTTC. Translating it yields CASRRGTGYYEQYF.